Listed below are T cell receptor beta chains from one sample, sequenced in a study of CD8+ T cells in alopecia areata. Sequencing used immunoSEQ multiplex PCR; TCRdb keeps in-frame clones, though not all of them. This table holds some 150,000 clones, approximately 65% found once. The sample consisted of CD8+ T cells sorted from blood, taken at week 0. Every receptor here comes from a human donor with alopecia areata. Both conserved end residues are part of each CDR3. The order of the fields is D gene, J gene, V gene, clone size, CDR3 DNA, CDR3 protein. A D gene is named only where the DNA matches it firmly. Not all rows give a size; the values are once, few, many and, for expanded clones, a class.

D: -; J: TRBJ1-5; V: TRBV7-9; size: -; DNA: TGTGCCAGCGTAGGGGGGGTGGGCAATCAGCCCCAGCATTTT; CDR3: CASVGGVGNQPQHF
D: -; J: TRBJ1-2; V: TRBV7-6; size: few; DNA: TGTGCCAGCAGCTTAGGAGGGGGGGATCGAATTAATGGCTACACCTTC; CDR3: CASSLGGGDRINGYTF
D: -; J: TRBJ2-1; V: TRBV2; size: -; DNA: TGTGCCACACGGGGCTCCTACAATGAGCAGTTCTTC; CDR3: CATRGSYNEQFF
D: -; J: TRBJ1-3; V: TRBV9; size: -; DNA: TGTGCCAGCAGACCGGGACATGGAAGCACCATATATTTT; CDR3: CASRPGHGSTIYF
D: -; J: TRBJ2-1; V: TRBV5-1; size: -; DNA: TGCGCCAGCGGACTGCCCAATGAGCAGTTCTTC; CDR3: CASGLPNEQFF
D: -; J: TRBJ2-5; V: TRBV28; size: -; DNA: TGTGCCAGCAGTCCACTCAGGGGAAGGAGGACCCAGTACTTC; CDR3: CASSPLRGRRTQYF
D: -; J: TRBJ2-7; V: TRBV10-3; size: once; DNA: TGTGCCATCAGTGGGAGGGACAGACACGAAGACTACGAGCAGTACTTC; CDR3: CAISGRDRHEDYEQYF
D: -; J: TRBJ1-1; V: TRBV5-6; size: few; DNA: TGTGCCAGCAGCTTGCGTGGGGGAAGGAACACTGAAGCTTTCTTT; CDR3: CASSLRGGRNTEAFF
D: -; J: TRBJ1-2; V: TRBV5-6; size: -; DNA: TGTGCCAGCAGGACGGGACACCCAACTAACTATGGCTACACCTTC; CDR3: CASRTGHPTNYGYTF
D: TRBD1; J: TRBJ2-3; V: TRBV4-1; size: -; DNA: TGCGCCAGCAGCCCGACAGGGCTCTCTAGCACAGATACGCAGTATTTT; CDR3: CASSPTGLSSTDTQYF
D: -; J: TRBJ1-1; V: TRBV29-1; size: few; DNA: TGCAGCGTGCGTCAGGGGAACACTGAAGCTTTCTTT; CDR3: CSVRQGNTEAFF
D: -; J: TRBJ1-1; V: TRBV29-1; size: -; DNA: TGCAGCGCAGTGAGGAATGTGAACACTGAAGCTTTCTTT; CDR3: CSAVRNVNTEAFF
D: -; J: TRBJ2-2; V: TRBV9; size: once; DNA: TGTGCCAGCAGTGAGAACGCCGGGGAGCTGTTTTTT; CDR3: CASSENAGELFF
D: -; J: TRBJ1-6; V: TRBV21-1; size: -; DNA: TGTGCCAGCAGCAAAGGGAGCCGGGACAGGGATAATTCACCCCTCCACTTT; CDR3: CASSKGSRDRDNSPLHF
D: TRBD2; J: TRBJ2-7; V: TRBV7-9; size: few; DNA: TGTGCCAGCAGCCCCCAACACCCGTATACTAGCGGGGGACATTACGAGCAGTACTTC; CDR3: CASSPQHPYTSGGHYEQYF
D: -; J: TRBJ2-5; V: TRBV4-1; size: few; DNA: TGCGCCAGCAGCCAAGATCGTGGGGTGGCGGAGACCCAGTACTTC; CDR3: CASSQDRGVAETQYF
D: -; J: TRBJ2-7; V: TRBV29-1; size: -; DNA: TGCAGCGTTGAAGCGGGCTCCTACGAGCAGTACTTC; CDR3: CSVEAGSYEQYF
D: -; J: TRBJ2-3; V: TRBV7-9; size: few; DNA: TGTGCCAGCAGCCCTTCCGCGGGCACAGATACGCAGTATTTT; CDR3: CASSPSAGTDTQYF
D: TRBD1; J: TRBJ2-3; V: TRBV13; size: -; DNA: TGTGCCAGCAGCACTACTTCGGGACAGCACGTTCCCCCAGATACGCAGTATTTT; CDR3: CASSTTSGQHVPPDTQYF
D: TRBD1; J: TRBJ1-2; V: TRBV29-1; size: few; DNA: TGCAGCGCACAGGGACAGGACGACTATGGCTACACCTTC; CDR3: CSAQGQDDYGYTF
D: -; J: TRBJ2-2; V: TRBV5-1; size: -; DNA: TGCGCCAGCAGCTTGCGGGCCGGTGATCACACCGGGGAGCTGTTTTTT; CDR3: CASSLRAGDHTGELFF
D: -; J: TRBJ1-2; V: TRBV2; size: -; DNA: TGTGCCAGCACCTTCCTGACAGCCATGGTCGTTACGAATCCCTATGGCTACACCTTC; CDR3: CASTFLTAMVVTNPYGYTF
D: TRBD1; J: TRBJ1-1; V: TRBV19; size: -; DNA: TGTGCCAGTAGTTATTGGACAGGGCAAACTGAAGCTTTCTTT; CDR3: CASSYWTGQTEAFF
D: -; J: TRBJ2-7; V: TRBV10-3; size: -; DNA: TGTGCCATCAGTGAGGGCAGGGCGGGCTACGAGCAGTACTTC; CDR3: CAISEGRAGYEQYF
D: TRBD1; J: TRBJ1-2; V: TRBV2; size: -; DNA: TGTGCCAGCGGGGGACAGGGTTATGGCTACACCTTC; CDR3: CASGGQGYGYTF
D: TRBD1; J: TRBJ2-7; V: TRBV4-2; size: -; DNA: TGTGCCAGCAGCCAAGAACGACAGGGTACGTACGAGCAGTACTTC; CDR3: CASSQERQGTYEQYF
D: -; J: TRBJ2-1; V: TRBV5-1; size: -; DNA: TGCGCCAGCAGCTTGATGGCCAATGAGCAGTTCTTC; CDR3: CASSLMANEQFF
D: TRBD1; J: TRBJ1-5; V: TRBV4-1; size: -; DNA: TGCGCCAGCAGCACGGGACAGTTTAGCAATCAGCCCCAGCATTTT; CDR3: CASSTGQFSNQPQHF
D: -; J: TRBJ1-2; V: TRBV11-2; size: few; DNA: TGTGCCAGCAGCTTATCCAGCCGATCGTGGGGCTACACCTTC; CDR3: CASSLSSRSWGYTF
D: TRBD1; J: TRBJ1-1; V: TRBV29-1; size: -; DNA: TGCAGCGTTCGGACAGGGAGGAGGGACACTGAAGCTTTCTTT; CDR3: CSVRTGRRDTEAFF
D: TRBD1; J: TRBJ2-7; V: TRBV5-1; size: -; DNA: TGCGCCAGTACCGGGACAGGGGACGAGCAGTACTTC; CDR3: CASTGTGDEQYF
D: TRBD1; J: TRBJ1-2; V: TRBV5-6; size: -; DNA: TGTGCCAGCAGCTGGGGCCGACAGGGACTCTTCTATGGCTACACCTTC; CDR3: CASSWGRQGLFYGYTF
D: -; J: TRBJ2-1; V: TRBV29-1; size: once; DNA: TGCAGCGTTGGAGGCGGCTCCTACAATGAGCAGTTCTTC; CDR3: CSVGGGSYNEQFF
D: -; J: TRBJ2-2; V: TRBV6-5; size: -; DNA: TGTGCCAGCAGTTCTCGCGGTGACTCGGCCGGGGAGCTGTTTTTT; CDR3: CASSSRGDSAGELFF
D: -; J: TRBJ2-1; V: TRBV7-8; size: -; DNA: TGTGCCAGCAGCTTAGCGCCAGTCAATGAGCAGTTCTTC; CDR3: CASSLAPVNEQFF